These T cell receptor beta chains were read from a single sample in a study of a mutant IDH1 vaccine in newly diagnosed glioma. The antigens for these receptors are not known. The repertoire was sequenced with immunoSEQ multiplex PCR; TCRdb's copy has only in-frame clones and lacks some. The profile shows approximately 60,000 clones, roughly 81% of them singletons. Sequencing used PBMCs, obtained from a glioma patient whose treatment included an IDH1 peptide vaccine. The receptor source for this set is a woman between 40 and 55 years old with glioma. Some clones in this sample may be carry-over from other donors' samples. Each CDR3 is given with its conserved first and last residue. The D gene is left open where the match is weak. Where a row states a size, it is once, few, many or the class of an expanded clone; other rows omit it.

D	J	V	size	DNA	CDR3
-	TRBJ2-3	TRBV7-9	-	TGTGCCAGCCCTCTAAGGGGGACAGATACGCAGTATTTT	CASPLRGTDTQYF
TRBD1	TRBJ1-2	TRBV5-1	-	TGCGCCAGCAGCTTGGGACAGGGGAGCCTCTATGGCTACACCTTC	CASSLGQGSLYGYTF
-	TRBJ1-6	TRBV15	-	TGTGCCACCCATGACGCGAGCTCCTATAATTCACCCCTCCACTTT	CATHDASSYNSPLHF
TRBD1	TRBJ1-6	TRBV30	-	TGTGCCTGCTCATGGGACAGGGGAGCACCCCTCCACTTT	CACSWDRGAPLHF
TRBD1	TRBJ1-2	TRBV2	-	TGTGCCAGAAACCCTGGGACAGCCTATGGCTACACCTTC	CARNPGTAYGYTF
-	TRBJ1-3	TRBV5-1	-	TGCGCCAGCAGCTTGGAGGCATGGGGAAACACCATATATTTT	CASSLEAWGNTIYF
-	TRBJ1-2	TRBV30	few	TGTGCCTGGAGCCCCAGGGTTAACTATGGCTACACCTTC	CAWSPRVNYGYTF
-	TRBJ2-1	TRBV7-9	-	TGTGCCAGCAGCCCAACCTCGGCAGGTGACAATGAGCAGTTCTTC	CASSPTSAGDNEQFF
-	TRBJ2-5	TRBV11-3	once	TGTGCCAGCAGCTTAGGGCCCCTCCGGACAGAAGGCCAAGAGACCCAGTACTTC	CASSLGPLRTEGQETQYF
-	TRBJ1-1	TRBV6-6	-	TGTGCCAGCAGTTACTCGATCCAGCATTTGAACACTGAAGCTTTCTTT	CASSYSIQHLNTEAFF
-	TRBJ1-2	TRBV27	-	TGTGCCAGCCCTACCGGGCCAAGGAACTATGGCTACACCTTC	CASPTGPRNYGYTF
TRBD1	TRBJ2-7	TRBV5-1	few	TGCGCCAGCAGCTTGGCGGGACAGAGTTTCTACGAGCAGTACTTC	CASSLAGQSFYEQYF
-	TRBJ1-4	TRBV4-1	-	TGCGCCAGCAGCCAACCTTATGAAAAACTGTTTTTT	CASSQPYEKLFF
-	TRBJ2-7	TRBV14	few	TGTGCCAGCAGCCAAGGGCAATTTCGGGCTCAGCAGTACTTC	CASSQGQFRAQQYF
-	TRBJ2-3	TRBV6-6	-	TGTGCCAGCAGTTCTCCCCGACTAGAACCCACAGATACGCAGTATTTT	CASSSPRLEPTDTQYF
-	TRBJ1-1	TRBV5-1	-	TGCGCCAGCAGCTCGAGAGCGGGACATTACGGGGTGGGCACTGAAGCTTTCTTT	CASSSRAGHYGVGTEAFF
-	TRBJ2-7	TRBV9	-	TGTGCCAGCAGCGTAGGTGTTAGCTCCTACGAGCAGTACTTC	CASSVGVSSYEQYF
-	TRBJ1-3	TRBV6-1	-	TGTGCCAGCAGTGACGCCCGGACAGCTGGAAACACCATATATTTT	CASSDARTAGNTIYF
TRBD2	TRBJ2-1	TRBV18	-	TGTGCCAGCTCACCACCCGGGACTAGCCTTTCCAATGAGCAGTTCTTC	CASSPPGTSLSNEQFF
-	TRBJ1-2	TRBV6-1	-	TGTGCCAGCAGTGAAGACAGCAACTATGGCTACACCTTC	CASSEDSNYGYTF
-	TRBJ1-1	TRBV20-1	once	TGCAGTGCCACCCACCAGGATGAAGCTTTCTTT	CSATHQDEAFF
TRBD1	TRBJ1-1	TRBV7-2	-	TGTGCCAGTCAGGGACAGCCCATGAACACTGAAGCTTTCTTT	CASQGQPMNTEAFF
TRBD2	TRBJ2-3	TRBV6-1	-	TGTGCCAGCAGTGCCGGGGGGAGGTCAGATACGCAGTATTTT	CASSAGGRSDTQYF
-	TRBJ2-7	TRBV13	-	TGTGCCAGCAGCGACGGGGACTACGAGCAGTACTTC	CASSDGDYEQYF
-	TRBJ1-4	TRBV7-6	few	TGTGCCAGCAGCCCGGACGGAACTAATGAAAAACTGTTTTTT	CASSPDGTNEKLFF
-	TRBJ1-1	TRBV18	-	TGTGCCAGCTCACGCCTTACGGTTCCGAACACTGAAGCTTTCTTT	CASSRLTVPNTEAFF
TRBD1	TRBJ1-3	TRBV7-6	-	TGTGCCAGCAGCTTACCCACAGGGGGAGGCTCTGGAAACACCATATATTTT	CASSLPTGGGSGNTIYF
TRBD1	TRBJ1-6	TRBV5-6	-	TGTGCCAGCAGCTTAGGGGGCGGATCACCCCTCCACTTT	CASSLGGGSPLHF
-	TRBJ1-3	TRBV7-9	-	TGTGCCAGCAGCCTGACAGACGCTGGAAACACCATATATTTT	CASSLTDAGNTIYF
-	TRBJ2-1	TRBV7-3	-	TGTGCCAGCAGCCACCTCCCACTAGACCCTTTATACAATGAGCAGTTCTTC	CASSHLPLDPLYNEQFF
-	TRBJ2-3	TRBV27	once	TGTGCCAGCAGTTTACGAGGACCCGAGGTCACAGATACGCAGTATTTT	CASSLRGPEVTDTQYF
-	TRBJ1-6	TRBV19	-	TGTGCCAGTAGTATTGATCCAGGTAACTCACCCCTCCACTTT	CASSIDPGNSPLHF
-	TRBJ1-4	TRBV16	-	TGTGCCAGCAGCCAATTCGCAGGTTGGCCGAGTGAAAAACTGTTTTTT	CASSQFAGWPSEKLFF
TRBD1	TRBJ2-5	TRBV19	-	TGTGCCAGCGGACAGGGTGGGTTGGAGACCCAGTACTTC	CASGQGGLETQYF
TRBD1	TRBJ1-5	TRBV19	once	TGTGCCAGTAGTAAAAATTCCGGGACAGGGGGCGTGAGGCCCCAGCATTTT	CASSKNSGTGGVRPQHF
TRBD1	TRBJ2-7	TRBV13	-	TGTGCCAGCAGCGTCGGAGGACAGGCCCGCTACGAGCAGTACTTC	CASSVGGQARYEQYF
-	TRBJ1-6	TRBV7-2	-	TGTGCCAGCAGCTTAAGGGACCTAGGTTCACCCCTCCACTTT	CASSLRDLGSPLHF
TRBD1	TRBJ2-1	TRBV19	-	TGTGCCAGTAGTATAGGAGCCGGGACAGACCAGTTCTTC	CASSIGAGTDQFF
-	TRBJ2-3	TRBV2	-	TGTGCCAGCAGTGGCAGGACGGGAAAAGATACGCAGTATTTT	CASSGRTGKDTQYF
TRBD2	TRBJ2-7	TRBV7-8	-	TGTGCCAGCAAGCGGGGGGGCCACGAGCAGTACTTC	CASKRGGHEQYF
-	TRBJ2-5	TRBV7-2	-	TGTGCCAGCACCCTAAGAGATATCGGCCGCGGGACCCAGTACTTC	CASTLRDIGRGTQYF
-	TRBJ1-1	TRBV4-1	medium-sized	TGCGCCAGCAGCCAAGAATTTCGGACACCGAACACTGAAGCTTTCTTT	CASSQEFRTPNTEAFF
TRBD1	TRBJ1-2	TRBV5-1	few	TGCGCCAGCAGCTTGAGTGCGACAGGGGCTACCTATGGCTACACCTTC	CASSLSATGATYGYTF